The T cell receptor beta chain described here comes from a study of PD-L1 blockade in urothelial cancer. Study details: Bladder-origin urothelial cancer in males described twenty-five of the 29 patients. Prior chemotherapy ranged from 0 to 3 regimens per patient.

Points on this clone: Antigen unknown.

Assay used: immunoSEQ multiplex PCR; TCRdb lists only in-frame clones, some missing. This table holds 30,000 to 40,000 clones, about 79% found once. Regarding the study as a whole: Durable benefit was linked to greater 3-week expansion of tumor-associated blood clones.

V gave up 5 bases and J gave up 2 bases, with 16 bases separating them. Germline CDR1 and CDR2: LNHDA and SQIVND (reference sequence). This CDR3 comprises 16 residues. Each patient gave between 1 and 8 samples, pretreatment and on-treatment. Here the sequenced sample was PBMCs, taken around atezolizumab (anti-PD-L1) treatment. The source is a man aged 60 to 75 with urothelial cancer. The chain carries TRBV19 and TRBJ1-3, with D perhaps matching TRBD1 (6 bases). The CDR3 bases are TGTGCCAGTAGTGGTCAGGGGATCTCTGCTGGAAACACCATATATTTT. Translated: CASSGQGISAGNTIYF. Drawing the rest from reference TRBV19 and TRBJ1-3, the complete variable domain is DGGITQSPKYLFRKEGQNVTLSCEQNLNHDAMYWYRQDPGQGLRLIYYSQIVNDFQKGDIAEGYSVSREKKESFPLTVTSAQKNPTAFYLCASSGQGISAGNTIYFGEGSWLTVV.